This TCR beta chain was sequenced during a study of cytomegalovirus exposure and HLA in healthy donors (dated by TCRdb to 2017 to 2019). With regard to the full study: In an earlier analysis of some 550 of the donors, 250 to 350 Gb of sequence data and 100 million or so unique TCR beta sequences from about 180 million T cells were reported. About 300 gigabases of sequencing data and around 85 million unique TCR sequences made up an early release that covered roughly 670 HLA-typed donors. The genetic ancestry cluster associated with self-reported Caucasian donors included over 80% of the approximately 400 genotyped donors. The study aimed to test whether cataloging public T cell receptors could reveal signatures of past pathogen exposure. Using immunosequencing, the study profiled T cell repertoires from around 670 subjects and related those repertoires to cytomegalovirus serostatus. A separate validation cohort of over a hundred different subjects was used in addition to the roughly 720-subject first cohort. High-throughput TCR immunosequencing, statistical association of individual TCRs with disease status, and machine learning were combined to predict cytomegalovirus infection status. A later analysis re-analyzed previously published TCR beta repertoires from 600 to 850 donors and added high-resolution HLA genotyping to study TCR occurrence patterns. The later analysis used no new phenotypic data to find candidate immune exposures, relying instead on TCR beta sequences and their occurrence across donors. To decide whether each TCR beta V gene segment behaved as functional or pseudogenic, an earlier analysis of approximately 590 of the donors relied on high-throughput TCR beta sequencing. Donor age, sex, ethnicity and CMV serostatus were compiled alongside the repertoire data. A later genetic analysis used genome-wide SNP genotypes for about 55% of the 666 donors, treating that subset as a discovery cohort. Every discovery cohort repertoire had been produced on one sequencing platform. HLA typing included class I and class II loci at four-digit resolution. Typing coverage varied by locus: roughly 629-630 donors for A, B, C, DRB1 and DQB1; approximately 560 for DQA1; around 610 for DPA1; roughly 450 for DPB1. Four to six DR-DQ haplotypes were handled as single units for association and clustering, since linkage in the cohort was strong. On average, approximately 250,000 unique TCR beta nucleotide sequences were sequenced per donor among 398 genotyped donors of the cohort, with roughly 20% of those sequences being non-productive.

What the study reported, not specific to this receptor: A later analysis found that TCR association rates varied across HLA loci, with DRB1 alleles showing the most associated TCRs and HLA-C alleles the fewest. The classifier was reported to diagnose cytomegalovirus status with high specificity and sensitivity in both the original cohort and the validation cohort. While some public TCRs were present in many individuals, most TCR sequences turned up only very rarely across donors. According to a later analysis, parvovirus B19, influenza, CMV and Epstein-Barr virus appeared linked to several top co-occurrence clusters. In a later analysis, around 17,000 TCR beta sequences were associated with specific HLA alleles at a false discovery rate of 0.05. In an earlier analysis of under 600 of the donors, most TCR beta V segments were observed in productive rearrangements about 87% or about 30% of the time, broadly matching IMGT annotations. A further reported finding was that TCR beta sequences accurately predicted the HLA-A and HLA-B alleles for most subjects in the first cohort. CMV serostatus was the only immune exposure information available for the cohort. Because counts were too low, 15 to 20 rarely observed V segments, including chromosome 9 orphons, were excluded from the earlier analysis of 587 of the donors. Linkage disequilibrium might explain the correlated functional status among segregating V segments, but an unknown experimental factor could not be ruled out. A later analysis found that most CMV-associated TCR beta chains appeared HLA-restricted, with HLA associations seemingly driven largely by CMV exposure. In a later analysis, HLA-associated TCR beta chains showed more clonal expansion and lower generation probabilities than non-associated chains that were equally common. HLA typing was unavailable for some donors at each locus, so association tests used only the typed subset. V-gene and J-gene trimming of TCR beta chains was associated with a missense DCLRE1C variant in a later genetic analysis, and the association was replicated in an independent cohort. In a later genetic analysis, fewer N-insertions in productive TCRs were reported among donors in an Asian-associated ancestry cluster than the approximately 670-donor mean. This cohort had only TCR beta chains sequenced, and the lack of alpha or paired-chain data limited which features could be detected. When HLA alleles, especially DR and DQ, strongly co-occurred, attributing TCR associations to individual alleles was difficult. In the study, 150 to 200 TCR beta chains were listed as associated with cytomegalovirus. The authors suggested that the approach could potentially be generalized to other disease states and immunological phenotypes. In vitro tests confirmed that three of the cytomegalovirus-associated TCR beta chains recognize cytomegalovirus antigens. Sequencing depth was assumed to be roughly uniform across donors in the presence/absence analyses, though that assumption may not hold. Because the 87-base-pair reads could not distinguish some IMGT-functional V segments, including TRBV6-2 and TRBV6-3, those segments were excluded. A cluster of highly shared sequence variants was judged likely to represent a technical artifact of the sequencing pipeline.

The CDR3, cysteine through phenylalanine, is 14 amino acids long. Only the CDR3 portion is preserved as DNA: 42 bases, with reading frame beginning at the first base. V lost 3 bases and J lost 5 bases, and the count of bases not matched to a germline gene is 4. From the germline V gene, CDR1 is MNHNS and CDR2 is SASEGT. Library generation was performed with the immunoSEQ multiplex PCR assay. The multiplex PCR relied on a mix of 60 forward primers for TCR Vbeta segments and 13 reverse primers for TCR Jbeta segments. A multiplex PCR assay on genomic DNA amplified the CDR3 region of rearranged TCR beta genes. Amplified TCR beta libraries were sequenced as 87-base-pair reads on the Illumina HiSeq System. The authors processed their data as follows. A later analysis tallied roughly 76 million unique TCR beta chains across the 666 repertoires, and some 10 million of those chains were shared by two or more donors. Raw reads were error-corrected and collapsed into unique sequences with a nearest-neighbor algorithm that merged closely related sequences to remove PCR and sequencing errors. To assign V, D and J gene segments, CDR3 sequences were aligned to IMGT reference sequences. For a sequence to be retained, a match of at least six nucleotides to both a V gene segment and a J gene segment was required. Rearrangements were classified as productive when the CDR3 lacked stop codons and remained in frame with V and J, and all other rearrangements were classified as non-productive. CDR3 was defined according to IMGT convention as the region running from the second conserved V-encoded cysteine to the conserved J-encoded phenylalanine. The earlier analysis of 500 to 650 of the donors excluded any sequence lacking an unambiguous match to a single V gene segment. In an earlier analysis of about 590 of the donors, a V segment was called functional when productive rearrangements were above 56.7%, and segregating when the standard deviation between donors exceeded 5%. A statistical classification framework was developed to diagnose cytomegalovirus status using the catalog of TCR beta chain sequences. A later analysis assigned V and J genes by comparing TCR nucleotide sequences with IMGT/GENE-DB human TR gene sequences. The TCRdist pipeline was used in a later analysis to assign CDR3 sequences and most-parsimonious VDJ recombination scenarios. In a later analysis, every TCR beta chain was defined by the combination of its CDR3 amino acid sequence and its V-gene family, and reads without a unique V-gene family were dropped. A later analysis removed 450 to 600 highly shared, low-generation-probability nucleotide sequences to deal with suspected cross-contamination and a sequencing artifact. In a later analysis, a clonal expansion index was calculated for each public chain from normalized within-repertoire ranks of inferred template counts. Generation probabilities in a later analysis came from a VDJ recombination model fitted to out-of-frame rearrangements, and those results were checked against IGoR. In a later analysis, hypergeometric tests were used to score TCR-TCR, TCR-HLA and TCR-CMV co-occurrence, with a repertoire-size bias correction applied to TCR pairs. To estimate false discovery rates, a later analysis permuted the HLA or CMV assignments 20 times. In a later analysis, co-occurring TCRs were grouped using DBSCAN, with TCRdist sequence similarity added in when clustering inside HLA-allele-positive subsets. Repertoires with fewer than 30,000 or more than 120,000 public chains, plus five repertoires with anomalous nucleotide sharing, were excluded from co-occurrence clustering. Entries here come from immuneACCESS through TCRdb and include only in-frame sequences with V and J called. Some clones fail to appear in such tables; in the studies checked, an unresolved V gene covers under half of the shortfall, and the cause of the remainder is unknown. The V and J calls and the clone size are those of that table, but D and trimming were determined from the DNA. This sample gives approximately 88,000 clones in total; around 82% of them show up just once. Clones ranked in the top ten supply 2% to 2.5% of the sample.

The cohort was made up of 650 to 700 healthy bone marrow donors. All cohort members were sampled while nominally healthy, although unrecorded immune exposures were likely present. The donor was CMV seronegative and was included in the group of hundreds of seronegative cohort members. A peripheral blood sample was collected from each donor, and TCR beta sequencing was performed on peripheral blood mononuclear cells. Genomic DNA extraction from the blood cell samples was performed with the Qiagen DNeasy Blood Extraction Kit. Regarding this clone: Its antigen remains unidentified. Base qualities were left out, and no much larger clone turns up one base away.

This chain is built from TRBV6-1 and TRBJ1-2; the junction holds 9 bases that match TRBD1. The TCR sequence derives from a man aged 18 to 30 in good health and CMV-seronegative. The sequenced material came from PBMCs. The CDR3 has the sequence CASSDNRGRYGYTF. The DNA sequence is TGTGCCAGCAGTGATAACAGGGGGCGTTATGGCTACACCTTC.